This TCR beta chain was retrieved from a study of blood T cell repertoires in COVID-19. Study information: Italy, Spain and the United States were the sources of the convalescent and acute COVID-19 samples.

Germline V gene lookup returns CDR1 SGHTA and CDR2 FQGTGA. The CDR3 has 14 amino acids. Trimming removed 5 bases at V and 5 bases at J, with 15 bases between. Sequencing was performed with immunoSEQ multiplex PCR; in TCRdb, only in-frame clones are kept and a portion is missing. The table has tens of thousands of clones, 85% to 90% seen once. The specimen sequenced was peripheral blood. The TCR originated in a human donor with active COVID-19. The donor label of this sample is uncertain. The rearrangement links TRBV7-3 to TRBJ2-5; D may be TRBD2 (5 bases). The CDR3 loop is CASSPDYDGETQYF. The CDR3 DNA sequence: TGTGCCAGCAGCCCCGACTACGACGGGGAGACCCAGTACTTC.